These 30 T cell receptor beta chains were all obtained from the same sample, sequenced in a study of CD8+ T cells in alopecia areata. It was cDNA, reverse transcribed from extracted RNA, that served as the sequencing template. Sequenced by immunoSEQ multiplex PCR; TCRdb stores in-frame clones only, minus some. The data hold fewer than 200,000 clones, with less than 75% observed a single time. The sequencing here drew on CD8+ T cells sorted from blood, taken at week 0. Source of these receptors: a human donor with alopecia areata.

The sample holds one count of this clone. The CDR3 reads CASSVQKTSGGSNHPSDTQYF. As DNA, the CDR3 is TGTGCCAGCAGCGTACAAAAGACTAGCGGGGGGTCCAATCACCCGTCAGATACGCAGTATTTT. The chain carries TRBV9 and TRBJ2-3; 13 positions match TRBD2. Trimming took 1 base from V and 4 from J; bases not matched to a gene: 18. Germline V lookup: CDR1 SGDLS, CDR2 YYNGEE. The CDR3 totals 21 residues.

This clone was seen more than once but under ten times. Different DNA sequences within this sample yield the same CDR3. The V gene is TRBV7-9, the J gene TRBJ2-1; D is uncertain. There are 11 residues in the CDR3. With 2 bases removed from V and 5 bases from J, the gap between germline ends came to 1 base. The germline V gene encodes CDR1 SEHNR and CDR2 FQNEAQ (reference sequence). The CDR3 sequence: CASSLNNEQFF. The CDR3 DNA reads TGTGCCAGCAGCTTAAACAATGAGCAGTTCTTC.

The chain couples TRBV15 to TRBJ2-5; possible D gene TRBD1, 5 bases. There are 15 residues in the CDR3. Between the trimmed V and J ends, which lost 1 base and 5 bases, there was a span of 14 bases. Germline CDR1 reads LNHNV; CDR2 reads YYDKDF (reference sequence). CDR3 DNA: TGTGCCACCAGCAGAGTTGGCAGGGCCAGTGAGACCCAGTACTTC. Residues: CATSRVGRASETQYF.

The rearrangement uses TRBV20-1 and TRBJ2-2; D gene uncertain. Trimming took off 6 bases at V and 7 bases at J, with 9 bases between the two ends. The germline V gene has CDR1 DFQATT and CDR2 SNEGSKA (reference sequence). CDR3 length: 11 amino acids. CDR3 protein: CSAWFHGELFF. CDR3 coding DNA: TGCAGTGCGTGGTTTCACGGGGAGCTGTTTTTT.

This CDR3 is CASSFQGANTEAFF. In DNA, the CDR3 is TGTGCCAGCAGCTTCCAAGGGGCGAACACTGAAGCTTTCTTT. The rearrangement joins TRBV7-2 to TRBJ1-1, with a tentative D call TRBD1 (5 bases). V lost 3 bases and J lost 1, with 9 bases in between. The CDR3 totals 14 residues. Germline lookup yields CDR1 SGHTA and CDR2 FQGNSA.

This clone was observed once. The V gene is TRBV19, the J gene TRBJ1-2; 8 nucleotides match TRBD1. Germline V lookup: CDR1 LNHDA, CDR2 SQIVND (reference sequence). The CDR3 length is 14 residues. V shed 7 bases and J 4 bases; nucleotides not matched to a gene: 8. CDR3 in DNA: TGTGCCAGTACCCCAGGGACAGGCGGCTATGGCTACACCTTC. As protein: CASTPGTGGYGYTF.

This chain connects TRBV6-4 to TRBJ2-3; no clear D. The CDR3 spans 14 residues. V lost 4 bases and J 1 base, leaving 9 bases between the germline ends. The V gene's germline CDR1 is MRHNA and CDR2 SNTAGT. CDR3 sequence (DNA): TGTGCCAGCAGTGTGGTAGGAGGCACAGATACGCAGTATTTT. This encodes CASSVVGGTDTQYF.

The V call is TRBV9, the J call TRBJ1-1; 7 bases are shared with TRBD1. The CDR3 is 14 residues long. V trimming: 3 bases; J trimming: 2 bases; junction bases outside the gene matches: 4. Per germline, CDR1 SGDLS and CDR2 YYNGEE. This CDR3 is CASSDRDSNTEAFF. The DNA for the CDR3 is TGTGCCAGCAGCGACAGGGACAGCAACACTGAAGCTTTCTTT.

This clone was detected once. The rearrangement joins TRBV7-3 to TRBJ1-1; 7 nucleotides match TRBD1. V trimming: 2 bases; J trimming: 4 bases; junction bases outside the gene matches: 4. This CDR3 contains 14 residues. Germline CDR1 reads SGHTA; CDR2 reads FQGTGA. CDR3 sequence: CASSLEGAGTEAFF. In DNA, the CDR3 is TGTGCCAGCAGCTTAGAGGGGGCTGGCACTGAAGCTTTCTTT.

The chain couples TRBV5-1 to TRBJ1-1; D not resolved. The CDR3 length is 13 residues. Trimming removed 5 bases at V and 3 bases at J, with 11 bases between. Germline loops: CDR1 SGHRS, CDR2 YFSETQ. The CDR3 region has the DNA TGCGCCAGCAGGGACCGACCAGACACTGAAGCTTTCTTT. Its translation: CASRDRPDTEAFF.

The CDR3 nucleotides are TGTGCCTGGACGGGACAGGGCAACTATGGCTACACCTTC. Its protein product is CAWTGQGNYGYTF. The rearrangement uses TRBV30 and TRBJ1-2, with 9 bases identical to TRBD1. Losses at the gene ends were 4 bases for V and 2 bases for J; bases not matched to a gene: 2. This CDR3 is 13 amino acids long. Germline V gives CDR1 GTSNPN, CDR2 SVGIG (reference sequence).

V usage is TRBV27 and J usage is TRBJ2-7; D is unresolved. The germline V and J ends were trimmed by 4 bases and 2 bases, with 18 bases remaining between them. This CDR3 has 16 residues. The germline V gene encodes CDR1 MNHEY and CDR2 SMNVEV (reference sequence). The DNA of the CDR3 is TGTGCCAGCAGTTACTCCGGTCTGGTAGCAGCCTACGAGCAGTACTTC. Protein: CASSYSGLVAAYEQYF.

The chain has TRBV29-1 and TRBJ2-5, with 8 bases identical to TRBD1. Germline trimming cut 4 bases from V and 3 bases from J; bases unmatched to any gene: 19. The V gene's germline CDR1 is SQVTM and CDR2 ANQGSEA. The CDR3 has 18 amino acids. CDR3 residues: CSVGGVLGQGGRKETQYF. The CDR3 nucleotides are TGCAGCGTTGGGGGGGTTCTCGGACAGGGAGGTCGGAAAGAGACCCAGTACTTC.

The chain employs TRBV7-2 and TRBJ2-7; TRBD2 matches 9 bases. V dropped 2 bases and J dropped 0; count of bases not matched to a gene: 14. Germline V gives CDR1 SGHTA, CDR2 FQGNSA. The CDR3 is 19 amino acids. The CDR3 loop reads CASSLNTLASGVSSYEQYF. CDR3 in DNA: TGTGCCAGCAGCTTAAACACGCTTGCTAGCGGGGTGAGCTCCTACGAGCAGTACTTC.

The chain uses TRBV15 and TRBJ2-1, with 9 bases fitting TRBD1. The CDR3 has 14 residues. From germline, CDR1 is LNHNV and CDR2 YYDKDF (reference sequence). The V and J ends lost 9 bases and 8 bases, in that order; junction bases with no gene match: 11. The CDR3 reads CATRGTGRQDEQFF. CDR3 in DNA: TGTGCCACAAGGGGGACAGGGAGGCAGGATGAGCAGTTCTTC.

This clone appeared a few times. V is TRBV4-1 and J is TRBJ2-5; D is unclear. CDR1 is MGHRA and CDR2 is YSYEKL in the germline V gene. V lost 3 bases and J lost 0, with 20 bases in between. The CDR3 is 18 residues long. The CDR3 DNA follows: TGCGCCAGCAGCCATTTTCGGCAGGTGAATCCTTACCAAGAGACCCAGTACTTC. It translates to CASSHFRQVNPYQETQYF.

The V and J genes are TRBV4-1 and TRBJ2-7; 9 positions agree with TRBD1. Per the germline V gene, CDR1 is MGHRA and CDR2 is YSYEKL. The CDR3 loop spans 16 amino acids. The V segment lost 4 bases and the J segment 3 bases; nucleotides outside the gene matches: 10. The CDR3 region is CASSLTGQGGNYEQYF. In DNA, the CDR3 is TGCGCCAGCAGCCTCACGGGACAGGGCGGTAACTACGAGCAGTACTTC.

This chain uses TRBV6-5 with TRBJ1-1; no firm D call. This CDR3 spans 15 amino acids. Trimming pared 6 bases from V and 1 base from J, leaving 15 bases between. Germline V CDR1 and CDR2: MNHEY, SVGAGI. Here the CDR3 reads CASRARVSGNTEAFF. The CDR3 DNA is TGTGCCAGCAGAGCCAGAGTATCGGGGAACACTGAAGCTTTCTTT.

This chain uses TRBV5-6 with TRBJ1-3, with TRBD1 matching over 11 bases. This CDR3 has 14 amino acids. From germline, CDR1 is SGHDT and CDR2 YYEEEE. J lost 8 bases, V lost 4 bases, and 5 bases had no gene match. The DNA of the CDR3 is TGTGCCAGCAGCGAGGGGACAGGGGGATACACCATATATTTT. It is translated as CASSEGTGGYTIYF. The full variable domain, with the rest looked up from reference TRBV5-6 and TRBJ1-3, is DAGVTQSPTHLIKTRGQQVTLRCSPKSGHDTVSWYQQALGQGPQFIFQYYEEEERQRGNFPDRFSGHQFPNYSSELNVNALLLGDSALYLCASSEGTGGYTIYFGEGSWLTVV.

This clone has only one observation. The chain joins TRBV6-6 to TRBJ1-1; D unresolved. The ends were cut back, 0 bases at V and 11 bases at J, with 10 bases in the middle. The CDR3 runs 12 residues. The germline V gene has CDR1 MNHNY and CDR2 SVGAGI (reference sequence). The CDR3 loop reads CASSYSTVEAFF. The CDR3 region has the DNA TGTGCCAGCAGTTACTCCACGGTGGAGGCTTTCTTT.

V usage is TRBV29-1 and J usage is TRBJ2-7; TRBD1 agrees at 9 bases. This CDR3 spans 15 amino acids. In germline, CDR1 is SQVTM, CDR2 ANQGSEA. Trimming at V came to 5 bases and at J to 3 bases, leaving 11 bases not matched to a gene. The DNA for the CDR3 is TGCAGCGTTCCTCACTGGACAGGGGTAGACTACGAGCAGTACTTC. It codes for CSVPHWTGVDYEQYF.

The CDR3 bases are TGTGCCAGTAGTCCGTTGGCGGGAATCAGCTCCTACGAGCAGTACTTC. Protein sequence: CASSPLAGISSYEQYF. The gene calls are TRBV19 and TRBJ2-7; tentative D call: TRBD2 (6 bases). CDR3 length: 16 amino acids. The germline V gene has CDR1 LNHDA and CDR2 SQIVND (reference sequence). The V end was cut by 5 bases, the J end by 0 bases, with 17 bases between.

This CDR3 is CATGSGIYGYTF. CDR3 DNA sequence: TGTGCCACCGGCTCAGGAATCTATGGCTACACCTTC. The chain links TRBV15 to TRBJ1-2; no reliable D call. Per germline, CDR1 LNHNV and CDR2 YYDKDF (reference sequence). This CDR3 has 12 residues. V lost 8 bases, J lost 4 bases, and 11 bases lay in between.

The CDR3 bases are TGTGCCAGCAGCTTAGCCCCAGGGGGTACTGAAGCTTTCTTT. Its protein is CASSLAPGGTEAFF. The chain couples TRBV11-2 to TRBJ1-1; 7 bases align to TRBD1. In germline, CDR1 is SGHAT, CDR2 FQNNGV. The CDR3 length is 14 residues. V dropped 1 base and J dropped 5; count of bases not matched to a gene: 4.

The chain uses TRBV5-1 and TRBJ2-7; TRBD2 aligns across 12 bases. This CDR3 has 20 amino acids. The V and J ends lost 2 bases and 4 bases, in that order; junction bases with no gene match: 19. Germline V lookup: CDR1 SGHRS, CDR2 YFSETQ. The CDR3 DNA sequence: TGCGCCAGCAGCTTTAGTGGCGTATGGCTTGAGACTAGCGGGGGATACGAGCAGTACTTC. Protein: CASSFSGVWLETSGGYEQYF.

A few counts support this clone. The chain joins TRBV7-3 to TRBJ2-6; D unresolved. Trimming removed 5 bases from V and 4 bases from J, with 18 bases in between. Germline CDR1 SGHTA, CDR2 FQGTGA. The CDR3 has 17 amino acids. The CDR3 reads CASSTLRGGSGANVLTF. As DNA, the CDR3 is TGTGCCAGCAGCACCCTTCGCGGCGGATCCGGGGCCAACGTCCTGACTTTC.

The chain combines TRBV4-1 with TRBJ2-3; D is unresolved. CDR3 length equals 12 residues. Trimming stripped 0 bases from V and 8 bases from J, with 6 bases between. Germline V lookup: CDR1 MGHRA, CDR2 YSYEKL. As DNA, the CDR3 is TGCGCCAGCAGCCAAGATGGACGTACGCAGTATTTT. Translating gives CASSQDGRTQYF.

This chain uses TRBV6-5 with TRBJ2-6, with D perhaps matching TRBD1 (5 bases). The length of the CDR3 is 14 residues. V lost 5 bases, J lost 0 bases, and 5 bases lay in between. CDR1 is MNHEY, CDR2 SVGAGI, per germline. The CDR3 loop is CASSGASGANVLTF. CDR3 in DNA: TGTGCCAGCAGTGGGGCCTCTGGGGCCAACGTCCTGACTTTC.

This chain joins TRBV30 and TRBJ1-1, with D unclear. Germline V lookup: CDR1 GTSNPN, CDR2 SVGIG (reference sequence). V was clipped by 8 bases and J by 7 bases, with 17 bases between them. This CDR3 spans 12 amino acids. In nucleotides, the CDR3 is TGTGCCCTAACCATGAGGGCCGTTGAAGCTTTCTTT. Amino acids: CALTMRAVEAFF. The full variable domain, completed using reference TRBV30 and TRBJ1-1, is SQTIHQWPATLVQPVGSPLSLECTVEGTSNPNLYWYRQAAGRGLQLLFYSVGIGQISSEVPQNLSASRPQDRQFILSSKKLLLSDSGFYLCALTMRAVEAFFGQGTRLTVV.

A few counts support this clone. The gene calls are TRBV2 and TRBJ2-7, with D uncertain. CDR3 length equals 15 residues. V lost 2 bases, J lost 6 bases, and 17 bases lay in between. The V gene's germline CDR1 is SNHLY and CDR2 FYNNEI. In DNA, the CDR3 is TGTGCCAGCAGTGAAAATGGTAGAGGTGAGCCCGAGCAGTACTTC. It yields the protein CASSENGRGEPEQYF.